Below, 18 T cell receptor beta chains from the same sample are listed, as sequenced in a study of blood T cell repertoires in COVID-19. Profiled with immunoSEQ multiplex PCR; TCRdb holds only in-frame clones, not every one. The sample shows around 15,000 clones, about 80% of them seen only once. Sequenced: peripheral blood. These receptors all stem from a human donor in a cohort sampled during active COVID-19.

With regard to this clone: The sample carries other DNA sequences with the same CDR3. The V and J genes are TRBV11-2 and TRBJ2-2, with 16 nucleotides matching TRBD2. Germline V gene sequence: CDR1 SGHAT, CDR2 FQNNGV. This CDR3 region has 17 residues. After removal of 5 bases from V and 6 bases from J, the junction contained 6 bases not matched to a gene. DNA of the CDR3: TGTGCCAGCAGCACGGGACTAGCGGGGGGGCGATCCGGGGAGCTGTTTTTT. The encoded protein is CASSTGLAGGRSGELFF.

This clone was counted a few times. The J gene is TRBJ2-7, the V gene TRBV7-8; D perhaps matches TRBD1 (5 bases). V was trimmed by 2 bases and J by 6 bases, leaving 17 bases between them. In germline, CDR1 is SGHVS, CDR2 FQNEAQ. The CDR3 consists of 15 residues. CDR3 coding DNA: TGTGCCAGCAGCTTATCAACCGGAACAGGATCCGAGCAGTACTTC. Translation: CASSLSTGTGSEQYF.

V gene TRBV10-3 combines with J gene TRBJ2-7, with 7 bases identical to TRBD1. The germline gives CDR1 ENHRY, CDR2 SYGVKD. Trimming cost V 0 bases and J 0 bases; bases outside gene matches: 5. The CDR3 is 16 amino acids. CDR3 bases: TGTGCCATCAGTGAGTCGAGGGGGCAGAGCTCCTACGAGCAGTACTTC. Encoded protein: CAISESRGQSSYEQYF.

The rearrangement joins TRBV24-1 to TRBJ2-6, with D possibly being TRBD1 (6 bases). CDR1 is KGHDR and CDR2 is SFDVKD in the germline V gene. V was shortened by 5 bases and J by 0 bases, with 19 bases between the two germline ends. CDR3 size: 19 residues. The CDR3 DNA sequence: TGTGCCACCAGTGCCGCCCCCGGACAGACGAGCTCTGGGGCCAACGTCCTGACTTTC. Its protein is CATSAAPGQTSSGANVLTF.

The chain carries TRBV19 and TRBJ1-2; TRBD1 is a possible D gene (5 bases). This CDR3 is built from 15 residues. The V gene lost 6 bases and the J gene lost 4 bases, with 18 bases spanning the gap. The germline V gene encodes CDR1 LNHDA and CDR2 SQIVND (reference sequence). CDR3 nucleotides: TGTGCCAGTAGGGAGGGTCGGAGGGGAGTCTATGGCTACACCTTC. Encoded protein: CASREGRRGVYGYTF.

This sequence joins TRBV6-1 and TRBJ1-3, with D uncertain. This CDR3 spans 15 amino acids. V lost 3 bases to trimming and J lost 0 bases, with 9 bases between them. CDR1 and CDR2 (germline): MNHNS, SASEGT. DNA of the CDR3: TGTGCCAGCAGTGACCCCCGTTTCTCTGGAAACACCATATATTTT. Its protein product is CASSDPRFSGNTIYF.

CDR3 DNA: TGTGCCAGCAGCTTAGTAGGGGGGGGACAAATGACCTACGAGCAGTACTTC. Translation: CASSLVGGGQMTYEQYF. This sequence joins TRBV7-2 and TRBJ2-7; D might be TRBD2 (7 bases). There are 17 residues in the CDR3. V was trimmed by 1 base and J by 2 bases, leaving 18 bases between them. The germline gives CDR1 SGHTA, CDR2 FQGNSA.

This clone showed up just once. The CDR3 loop is CASSERNYGYTF. In DNA, the CDR3 is TGTGCCAGCAGTGAACGGAACTATGGCTACACCTTC. This sequence joins TRBV2 and TRBJ1-2; no reliable D call. V was trimmed by 2 bases and J by 2 bases, leaving 3 bases between them. Germline CDR1 reads SNHLY; CDR2 reads FYNNEI. This CDR3 contains 12 residues.

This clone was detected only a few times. The CDR3 sequence is CASKSQEPQHF. In DNA, the CDR3 is TGTGCCAGCAAAAGCCAGGAGCCCCAGCATTTT. This chain joins TRBV28 and TRBJ1-5; D remains unclear. The germline V gene encodes CDR1 MDHEN and CDR2 SYDVKM. This CDR3 spans 11 amino acids. The V end lost 7 bases, the J end lost 8 bases, and 9 bases lay between the germline ends.

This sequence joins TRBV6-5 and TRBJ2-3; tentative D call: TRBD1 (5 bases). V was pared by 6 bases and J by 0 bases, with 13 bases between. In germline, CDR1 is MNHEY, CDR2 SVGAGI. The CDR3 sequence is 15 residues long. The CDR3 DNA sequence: TGTGCCAGCAGCGCGACAGTACCTAGCACAGATACGCAGTATTTT. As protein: CASSATVPSTDTQYF.

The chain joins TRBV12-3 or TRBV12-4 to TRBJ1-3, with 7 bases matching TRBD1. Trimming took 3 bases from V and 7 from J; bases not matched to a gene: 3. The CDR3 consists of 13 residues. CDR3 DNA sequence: TGTGCCAGCAGTTTGGGACAGCTCAACACCATATATTTT. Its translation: CASSLGQLNTIYF.

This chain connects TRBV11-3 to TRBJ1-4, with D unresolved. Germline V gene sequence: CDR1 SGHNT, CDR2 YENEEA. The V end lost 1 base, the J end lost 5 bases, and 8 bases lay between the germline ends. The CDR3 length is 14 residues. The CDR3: CASSLAGINEKLFF. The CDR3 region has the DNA TGTGCCAGCAGCTTAGCCGGGATAAATGAAAAACTGTTTTTT.

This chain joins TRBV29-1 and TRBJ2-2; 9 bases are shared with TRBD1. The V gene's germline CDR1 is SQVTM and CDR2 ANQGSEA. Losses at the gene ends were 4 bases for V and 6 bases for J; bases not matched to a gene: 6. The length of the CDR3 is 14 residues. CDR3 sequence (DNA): TGCAGCGTTGGGGACAGGGTAAAGGCCGGGGAGCTGTTTTTT. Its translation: CSVGDRVKAGELFF.

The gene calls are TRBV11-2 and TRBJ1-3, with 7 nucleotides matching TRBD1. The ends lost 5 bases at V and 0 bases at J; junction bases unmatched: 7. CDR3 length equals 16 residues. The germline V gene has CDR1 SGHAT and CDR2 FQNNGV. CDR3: CASSRAGQHSGNTIYF. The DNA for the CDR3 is TGTGCCAGCAGCCGCGCGGGACAGCACTCTGGAAACACCATATATTTT.

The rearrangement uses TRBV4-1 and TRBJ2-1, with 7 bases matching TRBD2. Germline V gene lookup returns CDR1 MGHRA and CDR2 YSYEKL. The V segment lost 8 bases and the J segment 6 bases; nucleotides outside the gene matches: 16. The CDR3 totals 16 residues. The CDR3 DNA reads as TGCGCCAGCGCTATGGGAGAGCGGGGTTATTTCAATGAGCAGTTCTTC. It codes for CASAMGERGYFNEQFF.

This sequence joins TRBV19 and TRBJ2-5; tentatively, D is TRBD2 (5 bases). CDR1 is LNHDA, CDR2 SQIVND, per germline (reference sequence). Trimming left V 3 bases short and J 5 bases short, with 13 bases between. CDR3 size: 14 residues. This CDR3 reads CASSIGKSWETQYF. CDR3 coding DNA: TGTGCCAGTAGTATCGGGAAGTCATGGGAGACCCAGTACTTC.

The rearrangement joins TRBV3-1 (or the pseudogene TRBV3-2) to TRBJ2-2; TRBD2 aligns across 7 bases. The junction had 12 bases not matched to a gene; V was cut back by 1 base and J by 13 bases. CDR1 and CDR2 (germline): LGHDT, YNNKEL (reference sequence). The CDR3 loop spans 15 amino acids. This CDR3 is CASSQGAGAGGGLFF. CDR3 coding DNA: TGTGCCAGCAGCCAAGGGGCGGGAGCTGGAGGTGGGCTGTTTTTT.

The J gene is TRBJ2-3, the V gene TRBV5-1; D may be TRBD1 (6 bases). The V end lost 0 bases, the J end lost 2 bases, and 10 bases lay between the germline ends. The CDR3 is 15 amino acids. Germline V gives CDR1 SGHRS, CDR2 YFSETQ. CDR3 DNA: TGCGCCAGCAGCTTGGTTCAGGGGTCCACAGATACGCAGTATTTT. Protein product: CASSLVQGSTDTQYF.